One TCR beta chain is described in this entry. The antigen is unknown. MiXCR, run by TCRdb on the reads, gives a single entry per CDR3 protein. This table has 640,000 or so distinct CDR3 sequences, around 31% appearing once. Germline V gene sequence: CDR1 LNHDA, CDR2 SQIVND (reference sequence). The V and J ends lost 5 bases and 7 bases, in that order; junction bases with no gene match: 11. CDR3 length: 15 residues. The sample belongs to a study of T cell repertoires in cytomegalovirus infection. Study-wide context: Well-studied HLA-B-restricted epitopes and recently identified HLA-C-restricted epitopes of CMV were both used in the study. Findings and caveats of the study: Using cumulative public TCR beta family frequency, the authors identified those who carried CMV together with the relevant HLA.

The sequence was collected from a human donor in good health (CMV status not recorded). Some clones in this sample may be carry-over from other donors' samples. The chain carries TRBV19 and TRBJ1-2, with 9 bases lining up with TRBD1. The sequences come from cultured PBMCs, collected from culture after CMV antigen stimulation. The CDR3 DNA reads as TGTGCCAGTAGTGTCCGGGACAGGGAGTTACGTGGCTACACCTTC. This translates into CASSVRDRELRGYTF.